The rows below give T cell receptor beta chains drawn from one sample of a study of shared T cell receptors in the human thymus. Produced via immunoSEQ multiplex PCR; TCRdb's table is partial and in-frame only. The sample yields 650,000 to 950,000 clones, approximately 85% seen once. The same data also contributed to another study, on human thymus T cells.

The sequencing input was thymocytes. These receptors were collected from a girl under three years old with a congenital heart defect. Both conserved end residues are part of each CDR3. Fields, in order: V gene, D gene, clone size, J gene, CDR3 protein, CDR3 DNA. The D gene is left open where the match is weak. For some rows the clone size is stated as once, few or many, or as a class when expanded; others skip it.

v_gene: TRBV27
d_gene: TRBD1
abundance: -
j_gene: TRBJ1-5
CDR3aa: CASSRRGTGVGGNQPQHF
CDR3nt: TGTGCCAGCAGTCGACGGGGGACAGGGGTAGGAGGCAATCAGCCCCAGCATTTT

v_gene: TRBV4-2
d_gene: TRBD1
abundance: -
j_gene: TRBJ2-7
CDR3aa: CASSQGFHVGWGQGTYEQYF
CDR3nt: TGTGCCAGCAGCCAAGGATTCCACGTAGGTTGGGGACAGGGTACCTACGAGCAGTACTTC

v_gene: TRBV5-4
d_gene: TRBD1
abundance: -
j_gene: TRBJ2-5
CDR3aa: CASSSPKGDSNHRGTQYF
CDR3nt: TGTGCCAGCAGCTCACCCAAGGGGGACAGTAACCACCGGGGGACCCAGTACTTC

v_gene: TRBV27
d_gene: -
abundance: -
j_gene: TRBJ1-6
CDR3aa: CASSLYGTLASPLHF
CDR3nt: TGTGCCAGCAGTTTATATGGGACTTTGGCTTCACCCCTCCACTTT

v_gene: TRBV10-3
d_gene: TRBD2
abundance: -
j_gene: TRBJ2-5
CDR3aa: CAISLFGAVTSGGKQETQYF
CDR3nt: TGTGCCATCAGTTTATTTGGTGCGGTGACTAGCGGTGGAAAACAAGAGACCCAGTACTTC

v_gene: TRBV27
d_gene: -
abundance: -
j_gene: TRBJ2-3
CDR3aa: CASSLRDTRGTQYF
CDR3nt: TGTGCCAGCAGTTTAAGGGACACTCGGGGTACGCAGTATTTT

v_gene: TRBV5-4
d_gene: -
abundance: -
j_gene: TRBJ1-1
CDR3aa: CASSLPGPRVGTMNTEAFF
CDR3nt: TGTGCCAGCAGCTTGCCGGGGCCGCGGGTGGGGACTATGAACACTGAAGCTTTCTTT

v_gene: TRBV4-1
d_gene: -
abundance: few
j_gene: TRBJ2-2
CDR3aa: CASSQEQQNTGELFF
CDR3nt: TGCGCCAGCAGCCAAGAACAACAGAACACCGGGGAGCTGTTTTTT

v_gene: TRBV5-1
d_gene: -
abundance: -
j_gene: TRBJ1-1
CDR3aa: CASSYATSGGRNTEAFF
CDR3nt: TGCGCCAGCAGCTACGCGACCTCGGGGGGCCGGAACACTGAAGCTTTCTTT

v_gene: TRBV12-5
d_gene: -
abundance: -
j_gene: TRBJ1-2
CDR3aa: CASGLVRDVGGNYGYTF
CDR3nt: TGTGCTAGTGGTTTGGTAAGGGACGTCGGGGGTAACTATGGCTACACCTTC

v_gene: TRBV4-3
d_gene: TRBD1
abundance: -
j_gene: TRBJ1-2
CDR3aa: CASSQLGGDRGPRPNYGYTF
CDR3nt: TGCGCCAGCAGCCAGCTAGGGGGGGACAGGGGCCCCCGTCCTAACTATGGCTACACCTTC

v_gene: TRBV7-3
d_gene: -
abundance: -
j_gene: TRBJ2-2
CDR3aa: CASSFGLQGGTGELFF
CDR3nt: TGTGCCAGCAGCTTCGGATTACAGGGCGGCACCGGGGAGCTGTTTTTT

v_gene: TRBV20-1
d_gene: -
abundance: -
j_gene: TRBJ1-2
CDR3aa: CRSDFVYGYTF
CDR3nt: TGCAGAAGCGACTTTGTCTATGGCTACACCTTC

v_gene: TRBV7-8
d_gene: TRBD1
abundance: -
j_gene: TRBJ2-7
CDR3aa: CASSPRQGSYEQYF
CDR3nt: TGTGCCAGCAGCCCTCGACAGGGTAGCTACGAGCAGTACTTC

v_gene: TRBV28
d_gene: -
abundance: -
j_gene: TRBJ2-7
CDR3aa: CASSFTGTSEQYF
CDR3nt: TGTGCCAGCAGTTTCACCGGGACAAGCGAGCAGTACTTC

v_gene: TRBV7-9
d_gene: TRBD1
abundance: -
j_gene: TRBJ1-5
CDR3aa: CASSLTGERAQPQHF
CDR3nt: TGTGCCAGCAGCTTAACAGGGGAGAGGGCGCAGCCCCAGCATTTT

v_gene: TRBV6-5
d_gene: -
abundance: -
j_gene: TRBJ2-7
CDR3aa: CASSCQGSHEQYF
CDR3nt: TGTGCCAGCAGTTGCCAGGGATCCCACGAGCAGTACTTC

v_gene: TRBV6-5
d_gene: TRBD1
abundance: once
j_gene: TRBJ2-1
CDR3aa: CASSRQGLGTNEQFF
CDR3nt: TGTGCCAGCAGTCGACAGGGGCTGGGGACCAATGAGCAGTTCTTC

v_gene: TRBV9
d_gene: -
abundance: -
j_gene: TRBJ2-7
CDR3aa: CASSVGAGSYEQYF
CDR3nt: TGTGCCAGCAGCGTAGGTGCAGGTTCCTACGAGCAGTACTTC

v_gene: TRBV28
d_gene: TRBD1
abundance: few
j_gene: TRBJ2-2
CDR3aa: CASSFPDRGHCTGELFF
CDR3nt: TGTGCCAGCAGTTTCCCCGACAGGGGGCATTGCACCGGGGAGCTGTTTTTT

v_gene: TRBV30
d_gene: -
abundance: -
j_gene: TRBJ1-3
CDR3aa: CAWRVRTARRIPTHPSSGNTIYF
CDR3nt: TGTGCCTGGAGGGTCCGGACAGCTCGTAGGATTCCTACCCACCCGAGCTCTGGAAACACCATATATTTT

v_gene: TRBV6-5
d_gene: -
abundance: -
j_gene: TRBJ1-1
CDR3aa: CASSYRGQMNTEAFF
CDR3nt: TGTGCCAGCAGTTACCGCGGACAGATGAACACTGAAGCTTTCTTT

v_gene: TRBV5-4
d_gene: TRBD1
abundance: -
j_gene: TRBJ2-5
CDR3aa: CASSHTGEETQYF
CDR3nt: TGTGCCAGCAGCCACACAGGGGAAGAGACCCAGTACTTC

v_gene: TRBV27
d_gene: TRBD1
abundance: -
j_gene: TRBJ1-5
CDR3aa: CASSLTGDGVSNQPQHF
CDR3nt: TGTGCCAGCAGTCTTACAGGGGACGGGGTAAGCAATCAGCCCCAGCATTTT

v_gene: TRBV2
d_gene: TRBD1
abundance: -
j_gene: TRBJ1-1
CDR3aa: CASRQGTANTEAFF
CDR3nt: TGTGCCAGCAGGCAAGGGACAGCTAACACTGAAGCTTTCTTT

v_gene: TRBV27
d_gene: -
abundance: -
j_gene: TRBJ1-5
CDR3aa: CASGRGQPQHF
CDR3nt: TGTGCCAGCGGTCGCGGGCAGCCCCAGCATTTT

v_gene: TRBV7-6
d_gene: -
abundance: -
j_gene: TRBJ1-3
CDR3aa: CASSLDRPGWTGNTIYF
CDR3nt: TGTGCCAGCAGCTTAGATCGCCCCGGGTGGACTGGAAACACCATATATTTT

v_gene: TRBV4-3
d_gene: -
abundance: -
j_gene: TRBJ2-3
CDR3aa: CASSQEGGGAPTDTQYF
CDR3nt: TGCGCCAGCAGCCAAGAGGGAGGGGGGGCCCCCACAGATACGCAGTATTTT

v_gene: TRBV9
d_gene: TRBD2
abundance: -
j_gene: TRBJ2-3
CDR3aa: CASSVGGGGADTQYF
CDR3nt: TGTGCCAGCAGCGTAGGAGGCGGGGGGGCAGATACGCAGTATTTT